Below are 23 T cell receptor beta chains sequenced from a single sample in a study of blood T cells in healthy people across ages. The second PCR ran about 6 to 11 cycles with a sample-barcoded 5' primer and J-beta primers. One entry per CDR3 protein results from TCRdb running MiXCR on the 5' RACE reads. The repertoire includes hundreds of thousands of distinct CDR3 sequences, roughly half of them detected once, and approximately 15% sits in the top ten. The sample comprised blood. These receptors were taken from an elderly woman in good health.

In this sample, this clonotype turned up once. A read error may be the cause here, since a much bigger clone is one base away. The chain carries TRBV29-1 and TRBJ2-1; D ambiguous. The V and J ends lost 5 bases and 6 bases respectively, with 8 bases between them. Germline CDR1 is SQVTM and CDR2 is ANQGSEA. The CDR3 is made up of 11 amino acids. The CDR3 spells CSVSRANEQFF. CDR3 DNA: TGCAGCGTTAGCCGGGCCAATGAGCAGTTCTTC.

The J gene is TRBJ2-7, the V gene TRBV6-6, with unresolved D. Germline assignment: CDR1 MNHNY and CDR2 SVGAGI (reference sequence). V was trimmed by 4 bases and J by 10 bases, leaving 14 bases between them. The CDR3 runs 12 residues. CDR3 coding DNA: TGTGCCAGCAGTTGGGTCCTAGAGGCCCAGTACTTC. It encodes CASSWVLEAQYF.

On this clonotype: This may arise from a read error, as a much more abundant clone is one base away. The gene calls are TRBV11-2 and TRBJ1-6; 7 nucleotides agree with TRBD1. Trimming took 5 bases from V and 3 from J; bases not matched to a gene: 10. There are 17 residues in the CDR3. Germline-derived CDR1 and CDR2 are SGHAT and FQNNGV. The CDR3 region has the DNA TGTGCCAGCAGCCTCACAGGGGTCTGGGACTATAATTCACCCCTCCACTTT. This translates into CASSLTGVWDYNSPLHF. Full variable domain (outside the CDR3, taken from reference TRBV11-2 and TRBJ1-6): EAGVAQSPRYKIIEKRQSVAFWCNPISGHATLYWYQQILGQGPKLLIQFQNNGVVDDSQLPKDRFSAERLKGVDSTLKIQPAKLEDSAVYLCASSLTGVWDYNSPLHFGNGTRLTVT.

V gene TRBV6-1 combines with J gene TRBJ1-1; 8 bases fit TRBD1. Germline values: CDR1 MNHNS, CDR2 SASEGT. The CDR3 is 16 amino acids. Trimming removed 4 bases from V and 3 bases from J; junction bases left unmatched: 10. CDR3 sequence (DNA): TGTGCCAGCAGTGTCCAGACAGGGGCCGTGGACACTGAAGCTTTCTTT. The encoded protein is CASSVQTGAVDTEAFF.

The chain employs TRBV7-2 and TRBJ2-7; D is unresolved. The CDR3 extends over 14 amino acids. Germline V gene data show CDR1 as SGHTA and CDR2 as FQGNSA. V was trimmed by 3 bases and J by 10 bases, leaving 19 bases between them. CDR3 nucleotide sequence: TGTGCCAGCAGCTTTAGTCCGGACGGCGGCACCCAGTACTTC. As protein: CASSFSPDGGTQYF.

The chain uses TRBV10-3 and TRBJ2-3; 10 bases match TRBD2. Per germline, CDR1 ENHRY and CDR2 SYGVKD. CDR3 size: 16 residues. J gave up 14 bases and V 0 bases, and 14 bases lay outside the gene matches. CDR3 nucleotide sequence: TGTGCCATCAGTGAGTCGGGCCTAGCGGGGGCCGCAGTTTCGTATTTT. It is translated as CAISESGLAGAAVSYF.

For this clonotype: A much more abundant neighbour one base away suggests this may be a read error. V and J are TRBV5-6 and TRBJ2-1; D is undetermined. Germline values: CDR1 SGHDT, CDR2 YYEEEE. V shed 4 bases and J shed 12 bases, with 14 bases lying between them. CDR3 length equals 12 residues. CDR3 in DNA: TGTGCCAGCAGCCGCGGTGGTGTTGGGCAGTTCTTC. It encodes CASSRGGVGQFF. The whole variable domain, filled in from reference TRBV5-6 and TRBJ2-1, reads DAGVTQSPTHLIKTRGQQVTLRCSPKSGHDTVSWYQQALGQGPQFIFQYYEEEERQRGNFPDRFSGHQFPNYSSELNVNALLLGDSALYLCASSRGGVGQFFGPGTRLTVL.

The table lists this clonotype with a few counts. The gene calls are TRBV29-1 and TRBJ2-5; D is ambiguous. The germline V gene encodes CDR1 SQVTM and CDR2 ANQGSEA. V was clipped by 6 bases and J by 3 bases, with 14 bases between them. The CDR3 totals 13 residues. CDR3 coding DNA: TGCAGCGTCCGCGACCTACGGAAAGAGACCCAGTACTTC. Translated, it gives CSVRDLRKETQYF.

This clonotype was counted ten times or more. The CDR3 here is CASSPDFSTDTQYF. For the CDR3, the DNA is TGTGCCAGCAGCCCGGACTTCAGCACAGATACGCAGTATTTT. The J gene is TRBJ2-3, the V gene TRBV4-2, with a weak D call TRBD2 (5 bases). V gave up 4 bases and J gave up 0 bases, with 8 bases separating them. This CDR3 is 14 amino acids long. The germline V gene encodes CDR1 LGHNA and CDR2 YNFKEQ.

V and J are TRBV6-4 and TRBJ2-7; a possible D gene is TRBD1 (6 bases). Trimming removed 4 bases at V and 2 bases at J, with 9 bases between. The length of the CDR3 is 13 residues. Germline lookup yields CDR1 MRHNA and CDR2 SNTAGT. CDR3 residues: CASSATGTYEQYF. The CDR3 region has the DNA TGTGCCAGCAGTGCCACAGGGACCTACGAGCAGTACTTC.

This clonotype appeared once. A much larger clone lies a single base off, so this may be a read error. The V and J genes are TRBV24-1 and TRBJ2-5; the D is unclear. Germline V gives CDR1 KGHDR, CDR2 SFDVKD. V lost 7 bases and J 11 bases, leaving 19 bases between the germline ends. The CDR3 has 13 amino acids. The CDR3 coding sequence is TGTGCCACCAGGGGTGATACAGCCAATGAGCAGTACTTC. Its protein is CATRGDTANEQYF.

This rearrangement joins TRBV9 to TRBJ1-2; D is unclear. Per the germline V gene, CDR1 is SGDLS and CDR2 is YYNGEE. The CDR3 is 13 residues long. V was trimmed by 4 bases and J by 6 bases, leaving 13 bases between them. The CDR3 region is CASSQLRGDGYTF. CDR3 DNA sequence: TGTGCCAGCAGCCAACTTCGAGGAGATGGCTACACCTTC.

This clonotype came up a few times. DNA for the CDR3: TGTGCCATCAGTGAGTTACAGGCTACCGTCTATGGCTACACCTTC. Its protein product is CAISELQATVYGYTF. J is TRBJ1-2 and V is TRBV10-3, with D perhaps TRBD1 (5 bases). The CDR3 totals 15 residues. Germline V gene data show CDR1 as ENHRY and CDR2 as SYGVKD. V was clipped by 1 base and J by 4 bases, with 13 bases between them.

This chain connects TRBV27 to TRBJ2-3, with 11 bases fitting TRBD2. CDR1 and CDR2 (germline): MNHEY, SMNVEV (reference sequence). The V gene end was trimmed by 2 bases and the J gene end by 5 bases; junction bases not matched to a gene: 9. This CDR3 comprises 17 residues. In DNA form, the CDR3 reads TGTGCCAGCAGTTTACCTGGCTCTAGCGGGAGGTTAGATACGCAGTATTTT. As protein: CASSLPGSSGRLDTQYF.

There are many counts of this clonotype. This rearrangement joins TRBV20-1 to TRBJ2-1; 7 bases align to TRBD2. The ends lost 3 bases at V and 7 bases at J; junction bases unmatched: 9. This CDR3 has 14 residues. CDR1 is DFQATT, CDR2 SNEGSKA, per germline (reference sequence). The CDR3 sequence: CSASYGGSKNEQFF. The CDR3 region has the DNA TGCAGTGCTAGTTACGGCGGGAGTAAGAATGAGCAGTTCTTC.

Note on this clonotype: This may be a read error, as it is one base from a much larger clone. This chain links TRBV11-2 with TRBJ2-1; 7 positions agree with TRBD2. This CDR3 spans 19 amino acids. Losses at the gene ends were 2 bases for V and 7 bases for J; bases not matched to a gene: 20. From germline, CDR1 is SGHAT and CDR2 FQNNGV. As DNA, the CDR3 is TGTGCCAGCAGCTTATTCCCTAGCGGCACTGTACCCAAAATTAATGAGCAGTTCTTC. This gives the protein CASSLFPSGTVPKINEQFF.

This clonotype was detected only once. A much larger clone is a single base away; this may be a read error. V and J are TRBV30 and TRBJ2-5; 13 bases fit TRBD2. The CDR3 runs to 18 residues. In germline, CDR1 is GTSNPN, CDR2 SVGIG (reference sequence). V lost 5 bases, J lost 11 bases, and 23 bases stayed unmatched. The CDR3 DNA reads TGTGCCTGGTTAACCGGGACTAGCGGGACTTTCTCCTACAATGAGCAGTACTTC. It encodes CAWLTGTSGTFSYNEQYF.

The chain links TRBV12-3 or TRBV12-4 to TRBJ2-1, with 9 bases fitting TRBD2. This CDR3 spans 12 amino acids. The ends lost 8 bases at V and 14 bases at J; junction bases unmatched: 10. CDR3 DNA: TGTGCCAGCGGCGGGTTAGCGGGGGTGGAGTTCTTC. Its protein is CASGGLAGVEFF.

The chain has TRBV7-9 and TRBJ2-7; possible D gene TRBD2, 6 bases. Germline V gene sequence: CDR1 SEHNR, CDR2 FQNEAQ (reference sequence). This CDR3 has 18 amino acids. The V gene lost 5 bases and the J gene lost 7 bases, with 30 bases spanning the gap. CDR3 nucleotides: TGTGCCAGCAGCCTAGGGGTTAGCCCCGGGAGTTTTATCGATGAGCAGTACTTC. This encodes CASSLGVSPGSFIDEQYF.

This clonotype was detected many times. The rearrangement uses TRBV4-1 and TRBJ1-4; D may be TRBD1 (5 bases). The germline V gene has CDR1 MGHRA and CDR2 YSYEKL. The V and J ends lost 0 bases and 7 bases respectively, with 21 bases between them. The CDR3 has 18 residues. CDR3 loop: CASSQDARSRGLGEKLFF. DNA for the CDR3: TGCGCCAGCAGCCAAGATGCCCGGAGTAGGGGACTTGGTGAAAAACTGTTTTTT.

The chain is built from TRBV3-1 and TRBJ2-3; TRBD2 matches 13 bases. The CDR3 sequence is 19 residues long. The germline CDR1 and CDR2 sequences are LGHDT and YNNKEL (reference sequence). With 1 base clipped from V and 5 bases from J, the junction kept 12 bases outside the gene matches. The CDR3 region is CASSQGLVLAGGPEDTQYF. The CDR3 DNA reads TGTGCCAGCAGCCAAGGACTCGTACTAGCGGGAGGGCCGGAAGATACGCAGTATTTT.

This chain connects TRBV7-3 to TRBJ2-5, with TRBD2 matching over 12 bases. This CDR3 has 16 amino acids. With V trimmed by 7 bases and J by 1 base, 7 bases remained unmatched. Germline CDR1 SGHTA, CDR2 FQGTGA. The CDR3 loop is CASTTGLAGLQETQYF. CDR3 bases: TGTGCCAGCACCACTGGACTAGCGGGGCTCCAAGAGACCCAGTACTTC. Together with reference TRBV7-3 and TRBJ2-5, the CDR3 gives the full variable domain: GAGVSQTPSNKVTEKGKYVELRCDPISGHTALYWYRQSLGQGPEFLIYFQGTGAADDSGLPNDRFFAVRPEGSVSTLKIQRTERGDSAVYLCASTTGLAGLQETQYFGPGTRLLVL.

This clonotype has a single count. The gene calls are TRBV6-5 and TRBJ2-1, with a tentative D call TRBD1 (6 bases). From germline, CDR1 is MNHEY and CDR2 SVGAGI. The length of the CDR3 is 14 residues. Deletions cut 2 bases from V and 5 bases from J, with 10 bases between. The CDR3 nucleotides read TGTGCCAGCAGTTACAGTTCAGGGGACAATGAGCAGTTCTTC. It codes for CASSYSSGDNEQFF.